This T cell receptor (beta chain) was recovered during a study of post-analysis software for immune sequencing data. Notes on the study in general: Elevated frequency relative to controls characterized four or five TRBV segments in patients, TRBV5-6, TRBV5-1 and TRBV20-1 among them.

The table lists this clonotype with many counts. Its antigen remains unknown. Unique molecular identifiers featured in each of the TCR beta cDNA libraries. TCRdb processed the PCR reads anew with MiXCR; each CDR3 protein has one entry. The sample records about half a million distinct CDR3 sequences, around 36% being singletons. The V end lost 1 base, the J end lost 4 bases, and 13 bases lay between the germline ends. The CDR3 runs 15 residues. Germline V gene lookup returns CDR1 SGHTA and CDR2 FQGNSA. The sample taken for sequencing was blood. The V and J genes are TRBV7-2 and TRBJ1-2; D is uncertain. This clonotype was sampled from a girl aged 2-17 years with multiple sclerosis. The CDR3 nucleotides read TGTGCCAGCAGCTTAGGCCAGGTTGTCTCCTATGGCTACACCTTC. It encodes CASSLGQVVSYGYTF.